Presented here are 30 T cell receptor beta chains from one specimen sequenced in a study of Ad26.COV2.S vaccination and SARS-CoV-2 variants (dated by TCRdb to the early 2020s). Library method: the immunoSEQ multiplex PCR assay. TCRdb mirrors the immuneACCESS table, restricted to in-frame sequences. Some clones are absent from its copies; in checked studies, under half trace to an unresolved V gene, and the reason for the others is unknown. Recorded for this sample are about 480,000 clones; 87% of them occurred a single time. The biggest ten clones account for around 13% of the sample. The sample's treatment or condition label is to be understood as: about 20 received Ad26.COV2.S at low or high dose, single or two shots; 5 received placebo; per-sample allocation not given. Repertoires of vaccine and placebo recipients were sequenced from samples taken on day 63 after the first injection. Sequencing used peripheral blood, obtained in a trial of Ad26.COV2.S vaccine versus placebo. The receptor source for this set is a person between 18 and 65 years old who received the Ad26.COV2.S COVID-19 vaccine or a placebo.

V usage is TRBV28 and J usage is TRBJ2-1; TRBD1 or TRBD2 may be the D gene (5 bases each). Germline loops: CDR1 MDHEN, CDR2 SYDVKM. Trimming pared 3 bases from V and 3 bases from J, leaving 15 bases between. The CDR3 loop spans 16 amino acids. CDR3 sequence: CASSLGTRILYNEQFF. CDR3 nucleotide sequence: TGTGCCAGCAGTTTGGGGACCCGAATTCTCTACAATGAGCAGTTCTTC.

The rearrangement joins TRBV9 to TRBJ2-2; 8 bases line up with TRBD2. The germline CDR1 and CDR2 sequences are SGDLS and YYNGEE. The CDR3 totals 20 residues. V dropped 0 bases and J dropped 4; count of bases not matched to a gene: 17. CDR3 in DNA: TGTGCCAGCAGCGTAGGGTTACTAGCGGAATCGATTGTGTTCACCGGGGAGCTGTTTTTT. Its protein is CASSVGLLAESIVFTGELFF.

J is TRBJ2-7 and V is TRBV7-2, with D tentatively TRBD1 (5 bases). Deletions cut 5 bases from V and 3 bases from J, with 11 bases between. The CDR3 spans 13 residues. CDR1 is SGHTA and CDR2 is FQGNSA in the germline V gene. CDR3 sequence (DNA): TGTGCCAGCAGCACAACAGGCCGCTACGAGCAGTACTTC. It specifies CASSTTGRYEQYF.

V gene TRBV6-2 or TRBV6-3 combines with J gene TRBJ2-3; D tentatively reads TRBD1 or TRBD2 (5 bases each). V gave up 6 bases and J gave up 6 bases, with 25 bases separating them. CDR1 is MNHEY and CDR2 is SVGEGT in the germline V gene. This CDR3 has 17 residues. CDR3 sequence reads: CASSPPRDVPIRDTQYF. In nucleotides, the CDR3 is TGTGCCAGCAGCCCTCCTAGGGACGTTCCTATCCGGGATACGCAGTATTTT.

This chain uses TRBV7-8 with TRBJ2-1; the D is unclear. CDR3 length: 13 residues. Germline CDR1 is SGHVS and CDR2 is FQNEAQ. V was cut by 2 bases and J by 10 bases, with 12 bases left in between. CDR3 DNA sequence: TGTGCCAGCAGCTTATTAGGCGTCAACGAGCAGTTCTTC. Translating it yields CASSLLGVNEQFF.

J is TRBJ2-1 and V is TRBV9; 12 positions agree with TRBD2. This CDR3 is built from 16 residues. Germline CDR1 is SGDLS and CDR2 is YYNGEE. Trimming cost V 10 bases and J 5 bases; bases outside gene matches: 13. The CDR3, as DNA: TGTGCCTCCCAGGGGGGGACTAGCGGGTTCAACAATGAGCAGTTCTTC. Amino acid sequence: CASQGGTSGFNNEQFF.

V gene TRBV14 combines with J gene TRBJ2-7, with TRBD1 matching over 8 bases. Germline CDR1 reads SGHDN; CDR2 reads FVKESK. V was pared by 4 bases and J by 6 bases, with 8 bases of the junction left unmatched. The CDR3 extends over 14 amino acids. CDR3 DNA sequence: TGTGCCAGCAGCCGCCGGGACAGGCTCAGCGAGCAGTACTTC. It yields the protein CASSRRDRLSEQYF.

The chain carries TRBV29-1 and TRBJ2-5; 9 bases are a match to TRBD1. The CDR3 sequence is 15 residues long. CDR1 and CDR2 from the germline V gene are SQVTM and ANQGSEA. J lost 4 bases, V lost 2 bases, and 8 bases had no gene match. The CDR3 is CSVERDRALGETQYF. CDR3 bases: TGCAGCGTTGAAAGGGACAGGGCCTTGGGAGAGACCCAGTACTTC.

This rearrangement joins TRBV24-1 to TRBJ2-7; D is possibly TRBD2 (5 bases). The CDR3 length is 17 residues. From germline, CDR1 is KGHDR and CDR2 SFDVKD. The V gene lost 4 bases and the J gene lost 3 bases, with 21 bases spanning the gap. CDR3 nucleotides: TGTGCCACCAGTGACATTAAAGCCCTGAGGGTTTTCTACGAGCAGTACTTC. As protein: CATSDIKALRVFYEQYF.

The chain links TRBV28 to TRBJ2-1; 10 positions match TRBD2. The CDR3 is 15 amino acids. Losses at the gene ends were 7 bases for V and 4 bases for J; bases not matched to a gene: 7. Germline CDR1 and CDR2: MDHEN and SYDVKM. The CDR3, as DNA: TGTGCCAGCAATTTGGGACTAGCGAAATACAATGAGCAGTTCTTC. Translating it yields CASNLGLAKYNEQFF.

The chain recombines TRBV19 with TRBJ2-3, with a tentative D call TRBD2 (5 bases). CDR3 length equals 14 residues. Germline V gives CDR1 LNHDA, CDR2 SQIVND (reference sequence). Trimming removed 8 bases at V and 0 bases at J, with 12 bases between. The DNA for the CDR3 is TGTGCCAGTTCGGGGTTCTCTAGCACAGATACGCAGTATTTT. Translating it yields CASSGFSSTDTQYF.

The chain recombines TRBV3-1 (or the pseudogene TRBV3-2) with TRBJ2-5; 7 nucleotides match TRBD1. The CDR3 loop spans 15 amino acids. V was clipped by 2 bases and J by 5 bases; unmatched bases: 8. CDR1 is LGHDT and CDR2 is YNNKEL in the germline V gene (reference sequence). The CDR3, as DNA: TGTGCCAGCAGCCAACGTACAGGGGCAGTGGAGACCCAGTACTTC. Its protein is CASSQRTGAVETQYF.

The chain carries TRBV28 and TRBJ2-4; TRBD2 might be the D (6 bases). Germline lookup yields CDR1 MDHEN and CDR2 SYDVKM. The V gene lost 4 bases and the J gene lost 0 bases, with 10 bases spanning the gap. The CDR3 runs 15 residues. The CDR3, as DNA: TGTGCCAGCAGTTGGGGGGACTTAGCCAAAAACATTCAGTACTTC. Its translation: CASSWGDLAKNIQYF. The variable domain in full, completed from reference TRBV28 and TRBJ2-4, reads DVKVTQSSRYLVKRTGEKVFLECVQDMDHENMFWYRQDPGLGLRLIYFSYDVKMKEKGDIPEGYSVSREKKERFSLILESASTNQTSMYLCASSWGDLAKNIQYFGAGTRLSVL.

The chain carries TRBV20-1 and TRBJ2-1; 11 nucleotides agree with TRBD2. The germline V gene encodes CDR1 DFQATT and CDR2 SNEGSKA (reference sequence). V was clipped by 3 bases and J by 4 bases; unmatched bases: 14. The CDR3 is made up of 18 amino acids. CDR3 bases: TGCAGTGCTAGTGCTCAAGTAGCGGGAGGGGAGTGGTACAATGAGCAGTTCTTC. Amino acid sequence: CSASAQVAGGEWYNEQFF.

This clone was detected a few times. The CDR3 is CAISESGMGANVLTF. The CDR3 DNA is TGTGCCATCAGTGAATCGGGGATGGGGGCCAACGTCCTGACTTTC. The chain joins TRBV10-3 to TRBJ2-6; possibly TRBD2 for D (5 bases). V was pared by 3 bases and J by 4 bases, with 10 bases between. CDR3 length: 15 amino acids. Per germline, CDR1 ENHRY and CDR2 SYGVKD.

This chain joins TRBV6-5 and TRBJ1-6; D is undetermined. The CDR3 has 14 residues. CDR1 MNHEY and CDR2 SVGAGI come from the germline V gene. Trimming removed 6 bases from V and 0 bases from J, with 6 bases in between. The CDR3 protein is CASREDSYNSPLHF. CDR3 sequence (DNA): TGTGCCAGCAGGGAGGACTCCTATAATTCACCCCTCCACTTT.

This clone was detected once. This sequence joins TRBV11-2 and TRBJ2-2; D is unresolved. Trimming took 3 bases from V and 0 from J, leaving 8 bases between them. The germline CDR1 and CDR2 sequences are SGHAT and FQNNGV. The length of the CDR3 is 15 residues. The CDR3 reads CASSLGSSNTGELFF. As DNA, the CDR3 is TGTGCCAGCAGCTTGGGTAGCTCGAACACCGGGGAGCTGTTTTTT.

The genes are TRBV29-1 and TRBJ2-7; a possible D gene is TRBD2 (6 bases). The CDR3 runs 13 residues. Germline-derived CDR1 and CDR2 are SQVTM and ANQGSEA. Trimming removed 5 bases at V and 0 bases at J, with 11 bases between. CDR3 sequence: CSVPSDSSYEQYF. DNA of the CDR3: TGCAGCGTTCCTAGCGATAGCTCCTACGAGCAGTACTTC.

V gene TRBV19 combines with J gene TRBJ1-5, with D maybe TRBD1 (5 bases). This CDR3 is 14 amino acids long. V lost 1 base and J 6 bases, leaving 10 bases between the germline ends. Germline CDR1 and CDR2: LNHDA and SQIVND (reference sequence). The CDR3 DNA reads as TGTGCCAGTAGTATAGTAGGAGGGGCTCAGCCCCAGCATTTT. As protein: CASSIVGGAQPQHF.

The chain uses TRBV5-6 and TRBJ1-2; D is undetermined. The CDR3 runs 14 residues. Trimming stripped 4 bases from V and 1 base from J, with 11 bases between. The germline V gene encodes CDR1 SGHDT and CDR2 YYEEEE. In DNA, the CDR3 is TGTGCCAGCAGCCTGATAGGGTTTAACTATGGCTACACCTTC. It is translated as CASSLIGFNYGYTF.

The chain is built from TRBV5-1 and TRBJ2-1, with 8 bases aligning to TRBD2. The CDR3 covers 14 residues. J gave up 6 bases and V 4 bases, and 6 bases lay outside the gene matches. Germline V lookup: CDR1 SGHRS, CDR2 YFSETQ. The CDR3 spells CASSVSGTGNEQFF. In DNA, the CDR3 is TGCGCCAGCAGCGTTAGCGGGACTGGCAATGAGCAGTTCTTC.

The gene calls are TRBV18 and TRBJ2-7; D ambiguous. The V gene lost 4 bases and the J gene lost 3 bases, with 4 bases spanning the gap. The length of the CDR3 is 11 residues. Germline V lookup: CDR1 KGHSH, CDR2 LQKENI. CDR3 protein: CASSLNYEQYF. Written as DNA, the CDR3 is TGTGCCAGCTCACTTAACTACGAGCAGTACTTC.

The CDR3 protein is CASSLIPGQGKAGELFF. CDR3 DNA: TGTGCCAGCAGCTTAATCCCCGGACAGGGGAAGGCCGGGGAGCTGTTTTTT. This rearrangement joins TRBV7-2 to TRBJ2-2; TRBD1 agrees at 9 bases. This CDR3 is built from 17 residues. Germline loops: CDR1 SGHTA, CDR2 FQGNSA. V was clipped by 2 bases and J by 6 bases; unmatched bases: 10.

The V gene is TRBV24-1, the J gene TRBJ1-5; no firm D call. In germline, CDR1 is KGHDR, CDR2 SFDVKD. V lost 0 bases to trimming and J lost 0 bases, with 2 bases between them. The CDR3 loop spans 14 amino acids. The CDR3, as DNA: TGTGCCACCAGTGATTTGCATAGCAATCAGCCCCAGCATTTT. Its protein is CATSDLHSNQPQHF.

The J gene is TRBJ2-7, the V gene TRBV7-3; the D gene is possibly TRBD1 (5 bases). The CDR3 extends over 15 amino acids. Germline V CDR1 and CDR2: SGHTA, FQGTGA. With 2 bases removed from V and 0 bases from J, the gap between germline ends came to 11 bases. In DNA, the CDR3 is TGTGCCAGCAGCTTAGCCCCGACAGACTCCTACGAGCAGTACTTC. This gives the protein CASSLAPTDSYEQYF.

This chain connects TRBV30 to TRBJ1-4; D is undetermined. The germline V and J ends were trimmed by 3 bases and 6 bases, with 8 bases remaining between them. Germline V gene data show CDR1 as GTSNPN and CDR2 as SVGIG (reference sequence). This CDR3 comprises 12 residues. The CDR3 spells CAWRANDEKLFF. DNA for the CDR3: TGTGCCTGGAGGGCAAACGATGAAAAACTGTTTTTT.

The chain links TRBV24-1 to TRBJ2-1; no clear D gene. Germline CDR1 is KGHDR and CDR2 is SFDVKD. CDR3 size: 13 residues. V lost 2 bases and J lost 10, with 11 bases in between. The CDR3 region is CATSDSGLLEQFF. CDR3 DNA: TGTGCCACCAGTGATTCTGGGCTATTGGAGCAGTTCTTC.

CDR3 region: CASSMVKGAAGTGELFF. CDR3 DNA sequence: TGTGCCAGTAGTATGGTGAAGGGGGCTGCGGGCACCGGGGAGCTGTTTTTT. The rearrangement joins TRBV19 to TRBJ2-2, with TRBD1 identical over 7 bases. Germline CDR1 is LNHDA and CDR2 is SQIVND (reference sequence). V lost 3 bases and J lost 4; bases outside the gene matches: 11. The CDR3 covers 17 residues.

The chain recombines TRBV11-2 with TRBJ1-1, with TRBD1 as a possible D gene (5 bases). The CDR3 consists of 15 residues. Germline V gene data show CDR1 as SGHAT and CDR2 as FQNNGV. V lost 2 bases, J lost 0 bases, and 10 bases lay in between. The CDR3 protein is CASSLRGRVNTEAFF. DNA for the CDR3: TGTGCCAGCAGCTTACGGGGACGGGTGAACACTGAAGCTTTCTTT.

The genes are TRBV2 and TRBJ1-2; a weak D match, TRBD1 (6 bases). The length of the CDR3 is 15 residues. Germline CDR1 reads SNHLY; CDR2 reads FYNNEI. Trimming cost V 7 bases and J 2 bases, with 17 bases left between them. Here the CDR3 reads CASNSRTGSNYGYTF. CDR3 coding DNA: TGTGCCAGCAATTCGAGAACAGGGAGCAACTATGGCTACACCTTC.